This T cell receptor beta chain was obtained from a study of T cell changes during pregnancy in multiple sclerosis. The data were produced by immunoSEQ multiplex PCR, yet TCRdb's version contains in-frame clones alone and is incomplete. The repertoire has under 60,000 clones, approximately 90% of them found once; the top ten carry approximately 0.64%. This material consisted of CD4+ T cells from peripheral blood mononuclear cells, taken after pregnancy. This receptor was taken from a female donor with multiple sclerosis, enrolled in a pregnancy study.

CDR3 in amino acids: CASSSTGGSGANVLTF. DNA of the CDR3: TGTGCCAGCAGTTCTACAGGGGGCTCTGGGGCCAACGTCCTGACTTTC. The chain combines TRBV6-5 with TRBJ2-6; 8 bases agree with TRBD1. The CDR3 runs 16 residues. Germline CDR1 MNHEY, CDR2 SVGAGI. Trimming removed 4 bases from V and 0 bases from J; junction bases left unmatched: 2.